This TCR beta chain was recovered during a study of T cell responses to AZD1222 COVID-19 vaccine. Overall study context: Whether given at about 4 or about 12 weeks, second doses were pooled. Study outcomes and limitations: Repertoires were sampled only after the peak T cell response. White British donors predominated, females outnumbered males, and clonal diversity was possibly underestimated.

To note about this clone: Its antigen is undetermined.

Method: immunoSEQ multiplex PCR; TCRdb's copy keeps in-frame clones and lacks some. Of 110,000 to 150,000 clones listed, about 92% are singletons. Between the trimmed V and J ends, which lost 4 bases and 8 bases, there was a span of 14 bases. The germline gives CDR1 SGHTA, CDR2 FQGNSA. This CDR3 has 13 residues. The sample was peripheral blood, taken on day 0 of AZD1222 vaccination. The clonotype originates from an adult in good health. The chain links TRBV7-2 to TRBJ1-2, with D possibly being TRBD1 (5 bases). CDR3: CASSSGALWGYTF. In DNA, the CDR3 is TGTGCCAGCAGCTCTGGGGCTTTGTGGGGCTACACCTTC.